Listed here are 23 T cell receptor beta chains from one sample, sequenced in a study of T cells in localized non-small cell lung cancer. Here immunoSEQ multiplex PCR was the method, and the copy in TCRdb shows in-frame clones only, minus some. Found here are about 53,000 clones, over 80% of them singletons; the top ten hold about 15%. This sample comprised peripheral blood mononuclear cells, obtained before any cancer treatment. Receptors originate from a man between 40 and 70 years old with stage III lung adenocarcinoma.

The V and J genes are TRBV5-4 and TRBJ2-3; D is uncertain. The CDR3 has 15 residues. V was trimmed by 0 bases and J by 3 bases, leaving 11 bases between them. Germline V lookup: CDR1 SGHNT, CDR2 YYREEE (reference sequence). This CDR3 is CASSLAGAITDTQYF. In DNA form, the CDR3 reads TGTGCCAGCAGCTTGGCTGGTGCGATTACAGATACGCAGTATTTT.

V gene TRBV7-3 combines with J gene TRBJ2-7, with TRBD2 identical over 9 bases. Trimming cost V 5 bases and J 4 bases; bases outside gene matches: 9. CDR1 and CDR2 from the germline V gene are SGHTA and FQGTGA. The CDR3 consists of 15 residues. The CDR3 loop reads CASSLSGGGAYEQYF. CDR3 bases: TGTGCCAGCAGCCTATCGGGCGGGGGGGCTTACGAGCAGTACTTC.

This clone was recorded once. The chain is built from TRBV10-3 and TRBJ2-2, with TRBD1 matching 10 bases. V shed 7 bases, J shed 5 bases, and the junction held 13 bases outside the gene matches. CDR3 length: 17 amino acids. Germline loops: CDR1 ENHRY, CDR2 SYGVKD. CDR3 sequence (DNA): TGTGCCATCACCCCGGAGTTGGGGACAGGGGCTACCGGGGAGCTGTTTTTT. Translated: CAITPELGTGATGELFF.

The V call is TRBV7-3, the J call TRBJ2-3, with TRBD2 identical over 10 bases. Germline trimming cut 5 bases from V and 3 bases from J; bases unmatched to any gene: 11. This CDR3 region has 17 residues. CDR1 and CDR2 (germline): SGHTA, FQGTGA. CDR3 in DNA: TGTGCCAGCAGCCCGGGACTAGCGACCGGGGGTACAGATACGCAGTATTTT. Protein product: CASSPGLATGGTDTQYF.

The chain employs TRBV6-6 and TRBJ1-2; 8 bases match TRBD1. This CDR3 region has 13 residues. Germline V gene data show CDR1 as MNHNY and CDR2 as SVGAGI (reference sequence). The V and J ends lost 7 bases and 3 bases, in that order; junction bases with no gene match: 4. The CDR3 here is CASTLQGDYGYTF. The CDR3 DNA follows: TGTGCCAGCACCTTACAGGGGGACTATGGCTACACCTTC.

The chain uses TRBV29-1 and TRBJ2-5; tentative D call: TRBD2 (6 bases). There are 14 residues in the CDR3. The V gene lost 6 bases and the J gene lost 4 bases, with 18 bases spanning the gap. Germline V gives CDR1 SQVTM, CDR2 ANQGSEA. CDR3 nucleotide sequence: TGCAGCGTCCACTCCGGGGGTGTCGGAGAGACCCAGTACTTC. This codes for CSVHSGGVGETQYF.

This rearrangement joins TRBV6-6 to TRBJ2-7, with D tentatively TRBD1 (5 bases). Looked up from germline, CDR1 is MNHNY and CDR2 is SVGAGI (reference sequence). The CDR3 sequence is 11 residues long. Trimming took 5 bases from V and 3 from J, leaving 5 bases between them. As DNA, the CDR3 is TGTGCCAGCAGTGACAGCTACGAGCAGTACTTC. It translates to CASSDSYEQYF.

The CDR3 DNA follows: TGTGCCAGCAGCCTGGGACAGGGGTCCCACGAGCAGTACTTC. It yields the protein CASSLGQGSHEQYF. The chain couples TRBV7-9 to TRBJ2-7; 10 bases map to TRBD1. Germline CDR1 reads SEHNR; CDR2 reads FQNEAQ (reference sequence). The CDR3 spans 14 residues. The V gene end was trimmed by 5 bases and the J gene end by 5 bases; junction bases not matched to a gene: 6.

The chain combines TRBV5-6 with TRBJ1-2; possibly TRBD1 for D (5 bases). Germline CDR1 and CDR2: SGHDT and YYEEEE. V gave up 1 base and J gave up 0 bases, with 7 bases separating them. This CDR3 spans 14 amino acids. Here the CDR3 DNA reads TGTGCCAGCAGCTTGCAGGGATCTAACTATGGCTACACCTTC. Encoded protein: CASSLQGSNYGYTF.

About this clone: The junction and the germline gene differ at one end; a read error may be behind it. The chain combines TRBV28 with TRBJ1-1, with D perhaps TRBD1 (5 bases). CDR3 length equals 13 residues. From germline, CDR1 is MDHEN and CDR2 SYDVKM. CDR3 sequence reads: CASSPGQDTEAFF. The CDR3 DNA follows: TGTGCCAGCTCTCCTGGTCAGGACACCGAAGCTTTCTTT.

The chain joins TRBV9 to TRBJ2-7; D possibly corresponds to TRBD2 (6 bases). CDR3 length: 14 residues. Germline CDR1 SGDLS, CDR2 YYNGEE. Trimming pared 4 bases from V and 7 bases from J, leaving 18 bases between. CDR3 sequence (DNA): TGTGCCAGCAGCCCATCCCAGGAGGGCCGGGAGCAGTACTTC. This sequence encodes CASSPSQEGREQYF.

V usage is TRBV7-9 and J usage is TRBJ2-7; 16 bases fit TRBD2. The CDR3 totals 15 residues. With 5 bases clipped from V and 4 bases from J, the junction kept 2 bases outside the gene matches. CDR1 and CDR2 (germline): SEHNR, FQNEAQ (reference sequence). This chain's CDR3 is CASSAGLAGGYEQYF. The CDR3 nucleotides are TGTGCCAGCAGCGCGGGACTAGCGGGAGGGTACGAGCAGTACTTC.

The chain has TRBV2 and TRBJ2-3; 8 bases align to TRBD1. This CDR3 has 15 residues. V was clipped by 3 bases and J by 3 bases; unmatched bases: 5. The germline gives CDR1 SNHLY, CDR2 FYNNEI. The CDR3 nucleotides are TGTGCCAGCAGTGACCCCCAGGGGGCAACAGATACGCAGTATTTT. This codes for CASSDPQGATDTQYF. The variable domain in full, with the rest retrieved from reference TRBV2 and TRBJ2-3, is EPEVTQTPSHQVTQMGQEVILRCVPISNHLYFYWYRQILGQKVEFLVSFYNNEISEKSEIFDDQFSVERPDGSNFTLKIRSTKLEDSAMYFCASSDPQGATDTQYFGPGTRLTVL.

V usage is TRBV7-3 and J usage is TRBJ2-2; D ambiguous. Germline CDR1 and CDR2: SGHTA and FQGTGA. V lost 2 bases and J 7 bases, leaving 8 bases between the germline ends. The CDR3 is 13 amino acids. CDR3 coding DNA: TGTGCCAGCAGCTTATATGAGGACGGGGAGCTGTTTTTT. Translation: CASSLYEDGELFF.

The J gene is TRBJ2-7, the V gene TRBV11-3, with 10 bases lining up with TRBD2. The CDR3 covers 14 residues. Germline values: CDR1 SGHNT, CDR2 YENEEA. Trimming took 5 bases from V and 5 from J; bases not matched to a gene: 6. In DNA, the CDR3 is TGTGCCAGCAGCCGAAGCGGGAGGGAGGACGAGCAGTACTTC. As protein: CASSRSGREDEQYF.

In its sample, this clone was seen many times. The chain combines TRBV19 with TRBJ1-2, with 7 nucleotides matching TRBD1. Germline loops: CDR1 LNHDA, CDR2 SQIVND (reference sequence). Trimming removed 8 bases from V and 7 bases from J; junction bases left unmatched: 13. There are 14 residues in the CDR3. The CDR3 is CASSSTGATIGYTF. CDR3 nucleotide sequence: TGTGCCAGTTCTAGTACAGGGGCAACTATTGGCTACACCTTC. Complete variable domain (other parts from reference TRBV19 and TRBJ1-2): DGGITQSPKYLFRKEGQNVTLSCEQNLNHDAMYWYRQDPGQGLRLIYYSQIVNDFQKGDIAEGYSVSREKKESFPLTVTSAQKNPTAFYLCASSSTGATIGYTFGSGTRLTVV.

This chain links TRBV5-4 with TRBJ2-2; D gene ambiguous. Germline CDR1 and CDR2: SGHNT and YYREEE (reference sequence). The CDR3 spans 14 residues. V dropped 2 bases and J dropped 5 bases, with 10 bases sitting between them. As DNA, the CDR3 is TGTGCCAGCAGCTTTGTAGGAGCGACCGGGGAGCTGTTTTTT. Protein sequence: CASSFVGATGELFF.

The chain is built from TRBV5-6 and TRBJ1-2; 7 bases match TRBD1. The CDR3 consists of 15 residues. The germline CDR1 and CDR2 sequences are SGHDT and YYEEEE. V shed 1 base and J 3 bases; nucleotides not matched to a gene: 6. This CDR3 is CASSLLRGTDYGYTF. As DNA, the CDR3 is TGTGCCAGCAGCTTGCTTCGGGGGACAGACTATGGCTACACCTTC.

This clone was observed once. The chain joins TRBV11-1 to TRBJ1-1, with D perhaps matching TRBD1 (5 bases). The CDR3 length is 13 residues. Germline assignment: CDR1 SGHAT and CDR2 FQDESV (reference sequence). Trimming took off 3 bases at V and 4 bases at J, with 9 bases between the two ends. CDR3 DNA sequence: TGTGCCAGCAGCTTGGGGCGGAGCACTGAAGCTTTCTTT. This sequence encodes CASSLGRSTEAFF.

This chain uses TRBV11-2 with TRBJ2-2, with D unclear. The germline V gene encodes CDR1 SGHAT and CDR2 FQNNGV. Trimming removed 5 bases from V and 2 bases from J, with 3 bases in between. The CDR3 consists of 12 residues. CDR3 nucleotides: TGTGCCAGCAGCCAAAACACCGGGGAGCTGTTTTTT. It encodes CASSQNTGELFF. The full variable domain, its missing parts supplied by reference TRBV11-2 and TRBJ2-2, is EAGVAQSPRYKIIEKRQSVAFWCNPISGHATLYWYQQILGQGPKLLIQFQNNGVVDDSQLPKDRFSAERLKGVDSTLKIQPAKLEDSAVYLCASSQNTGELFFGEGSRLTVL.

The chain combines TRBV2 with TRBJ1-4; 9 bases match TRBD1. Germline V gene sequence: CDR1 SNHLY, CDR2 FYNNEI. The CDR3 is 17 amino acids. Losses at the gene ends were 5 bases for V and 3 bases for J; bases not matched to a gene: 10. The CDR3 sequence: CASSTPGQGISNEKLFF. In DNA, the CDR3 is TGTGCCAGCAGTACTCCGGGACAGGGTATATCTAATGAAAAACTGTTTTTT.

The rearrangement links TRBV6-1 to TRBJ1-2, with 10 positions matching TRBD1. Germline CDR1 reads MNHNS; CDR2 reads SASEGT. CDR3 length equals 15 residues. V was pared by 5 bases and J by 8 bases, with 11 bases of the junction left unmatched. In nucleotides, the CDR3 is TGTGCCAGCAGTTCCAGAGGAGGGACAGGGGTCGGCTACACCTTC. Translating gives CASSSRGGTGVGYTF.

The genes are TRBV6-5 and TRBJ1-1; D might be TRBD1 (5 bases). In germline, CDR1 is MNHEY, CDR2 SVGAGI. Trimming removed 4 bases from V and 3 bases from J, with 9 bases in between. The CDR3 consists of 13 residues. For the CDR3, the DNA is TGTGCCAGCAGTTTGGGGGTGCACACTGAAGCTTTCTTT. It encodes CASSLGVHTEAFF.